This T cell receptor (beta chain) was sequenced in a study of T cell clones after liver transplantation. V lost 5 bases and J lost 1; bases outside the gene matches: 7. Germline CDR1 reads SGHTA; CDR2 reads FQGNSA. The CDR3 has 16 amino acids. This clone has only a few counts. The repertoire was sequenced with immunoSEQ multiplex PCR; TCRdb's copy has only in-frame clones and lacks some. This table has some 110,000 clones, around four fifths appearing once. The chain is built from TRBV7-2 and TRBJ1-2; 10 bases align to TRBD1. The sequencing used CD4+ T cells from blood, collected before liver transplant. The clonotype was recovered from a human donor who received a liver transplant. CDR3 DNA sequence: TGTGCCAGCAGCCAAACCCGGACAGGGGGTAACTATGGCTACACCTTC. Protein: CASSQTRTGGNYGYTF.